The 15 T cell receptor beta chains given below trace back to one sample, sequenced in a study of blood T cell repertoires in COVID-19. The data were produced by immunoSEQ multiplex PCR, yet TCRdb's version contains in-frame clones alone and is incomplete. The repertoire has 200,000 to 300,000 clones, 85% to 95% of them found once; the top ten carry approximately 0.8%. Sequencing was performed on peripheral blood. These receptors originate from a man aged 25-40 years with COVID-19, enrolled during active disease.

This rearrangement joins TRBV5-1 to TRBJ2-2; D call uncertain. The V end lost 0 bases, the J end lost 7 bases, and 10 bases lay between the germline ends. Germline V CDR1 and CDR2: SGHRS, YFSETQ. The CDR3 consists of 14 residues. CDR3 protein: CASSLARIDGELFF. CDR3 sequence (DNA): TGCGCCAGCAGCTTGGCCAGGATCGACGGGGAGCTGTTTTTT.

The table lists this clone with a few counts. This rearrangement joins TRBV5-4 to TRBJ1-2, with TRBD1 matching over 7 bases. After removal of 4 bases from V and 2 bases from J, the junction contained 2 bases not matched to a gene. Germline CDR1 and CDR2: SGHNT and YYREEE (reference sequence). The CDR3 has 13 amino acids. The CDR3 sequence is CASSAGQNYGYTF. The CDR3 nucleotides read TGTGCCAGCAGCGCGGGACAGAACTATGGCTACACCTTC.

In DNA, the CDR3 is TGTGCCTGGAGTGTAAGGGACAGGATTAACAATCAGCCCCAGCATTTT. Translated, it gives CAWSVRDRINNQPQHF. This chain joins TRBV30 and TRBJ1-5, with TRBD1 matching 8 bases. Germline values: CDR1 GTSNPN, CDR2 SVGIG (reference sequence). V lost 0 bases to trimming and J lost 3 bases; unmatched junction nucleotides: 7. This CDR3 has 16 amino acids.

This chain links TRBV5-4 with TRBJ1-6; TRBD1 is a possible D gene (6 bases). The CDR3 is 16 amino acids. CDR1 is SGHNT, CDR2 YYREEE, per germline (reference sequence). V gave up 4 bases and J gave up 0 bases, with 11 bases separating them. The CDR3 DNA reads as TGTGCCAGCAGCCAGGACAGCCGCTCCTATAATTCACCCCTCCACTTT. Residues: CASSQDSRSYNSPLHF.

This clone is a singleton in its sample. The chain links TRBV12-5 to TRBJ1-1; D is unclear. V lost 0 bases to trimming and J lost 3 bases, with 11 bases between them. This CDR3 is 15 amino acids long. Germline CDR1 and CDR2: LGHNT and FRNRAP. The CDR3 DNA reads as TGTGCTAGTGGTTTGGTTCGGGGAGTTTACACTGAAGCTTTCTTT. Protein sequence: CASGLVRGVYTEAFF.

The chain uses TRBV4-1 and TRBJ1-2, with a possible D match to TRBD1 (5 bases). With 6 bases removed from V and 0 bases from J, the gap between germline ends came to 17 bases. CDR3 length equals 16 residues. CDR1 is MGHRA and CDR2 is YSYEKL in the germline V gene. The CDR3 DNA follows: TGCGCCAGCAGGGATTCTTTCAGGGAACCTAACTATGGCTACACCTTC. It encodes CASRDSFREPNYGYTF.

The chain couples TRBV5-1 to TRBJ1-1, with 7 bases that match TRBD1. Germline-derived CDR1 and CDR2 are SGHRS and YFSETQ. Losses at the gene ends were 4 bases for V and 4 bases for J; bases not matched to a gene: 10. This CDR3 comprises 15 residues. As DNA, the CDR3 is TGCGCCAGCAGCCCCCTAGGGGGCCCGGGCACTGAAGCTTTCTTT. Translating gives CASSPLGGPGTEAFF.

The gene calls are TRBV6-5 and TRBJ1-2; 7 nucleotides agree with TRBD1. V lost 7 bases, J lost 7 bases, and 9 bases stayed unmatched. The CDR3 is 13 residues long. Germline V gives CDR1 MNHEY, CDR2 SVGAGI. This CDR3 reads CASTRQGGLGYTF. In DNA form, the CDR3 reads TGTGCCAGCACGCGACAGGGAGGTCTTGGCTACACCTTC.

The chain has TRBV4-1 and TRBJ2-5, with TRBD2 identical over 12 bases. With 4 bases clipped from V and 5 bases from J, the junction kept 2 bases outside the gene matches. The germline gives CDR1 MGHRA, CDR2 YSYEKL. This CDR3 region has 14 residues. The CDR3 is CASSRTSGAETQYF. In DNA, the CDR3 is TGCGCCAGCAGCCGGACTAGCGGGGCTGAGACCCAGTACTTC.

V usage is TRBV6-2 or TRBV6-3 and J usage is TRBJ1-2, with 8 bases lining up with TRBD1. The germline V gene encodes CDR1 MNHEY and CDR2 SVGEGT. This CDR3 spans 13 amino acids. V lost 5 bases to trimming and J lost 6 bases; unmatched junction nucleotides: 5. The CDR3 loop is CASSAGTGDGYTF. The CDR3 DNA reads as TGTGCCAGCAGTGCCGGGACAGGTGATGGCTACACCTTC.

The chain is built from TRBV6-5 and TRBJ1-2; 7 bases fit TRBD1. The CDR3 has 15 residues. Germline lookup yields CDR1 MNHEY and CDR2 SVGAGI. Trimming took 4 bases from V and 3 from J; bases not matched to a gene: 8. CDR3 region: CASSFTGVRHYGYTF. Here the CDR3 DNA reads TGTGCCAGCAGTTTTACAGGGGTTCGACACTATGGCTACACCTTC.

CDR3 bases: TGTGCCAGCAACCCGAATCTTGGGACAGGGTACAATGAGCAGTTCTTC. Translated, it gives CASNPNLGTGYNEQFF. V gene TRBV11-1 combines with J gene TRBJ2-1; 9 bases map to TRBD1. The junction had 11 bases not matched to a gene; V was cut back by 7 bases and J by 4 bases. From germline, CDR1 is SGHAT and CDR2 FQDESV (reference sequence). The CDR3 is 16 residues long. The whole variable domain, filled in from reference TRBV11-1 and TRBJ2-1, reads EAEVAQSPRYKITEKSQAVAFWCDPISGHATLYWYRQILGQGPELLVQFQDESVVDDSQLPKDRFSAERLKGVDSTLKIQPAELGDSAMYLCASNPNLGTGYNEQFFGPGTRLTVL.

The gene calls are TRBV15 and TRBJ2-1; possibly TRBD2 for D (5 bases). V lost 0 bases to trimming and J lost 0 bases, with 9 bases between them. Germline assignment: CDR1 LNHNV and CDR2 YYDKDF (reference sequence). This CDR3 region has 16 residues. The CDR3 protein is CATSRDRGSSYNEQFF. CDR3 sequence (DNA): TGTGCCACCAGCAGAGATCGAGGGAGCTCCTACAATGAGCAGTTCTTC.

The chain employs TRBV6-5 and TRBJ1-2; 10 positions match TRBD1. Germline CDR1 MNHEY, CDR2 SVGAGI. Trimming cost V 8 bases and J 8 bases; bases outside gene matches: 14. The CDR3 totals 15 residues. This CDR3 is CASGEEGQGPGGYTF. The CDR3 nucleotides read TGTGCCAGCGGGGAGGAGGGACAGGGGCCCGGGGGCTACACCTTC.

This clone was counted a single time. The gene calls are TRBV5-4 and TRBJ1-2; D not certain. The germline CDR1 and CDR2 sequences are SGHNT and YYREEE (reference sequence). The V end lost 3 bases, the J end lost 2 bases, and 8 bases lay between the germline ends. The CDR3 is 13 amino acids. The CDR3 DNA sequence: TGTGCCAGCAGCTCCCCGGGGAACTATGGCTACACCTTC. Translation: CASSSPGNYGYTF.